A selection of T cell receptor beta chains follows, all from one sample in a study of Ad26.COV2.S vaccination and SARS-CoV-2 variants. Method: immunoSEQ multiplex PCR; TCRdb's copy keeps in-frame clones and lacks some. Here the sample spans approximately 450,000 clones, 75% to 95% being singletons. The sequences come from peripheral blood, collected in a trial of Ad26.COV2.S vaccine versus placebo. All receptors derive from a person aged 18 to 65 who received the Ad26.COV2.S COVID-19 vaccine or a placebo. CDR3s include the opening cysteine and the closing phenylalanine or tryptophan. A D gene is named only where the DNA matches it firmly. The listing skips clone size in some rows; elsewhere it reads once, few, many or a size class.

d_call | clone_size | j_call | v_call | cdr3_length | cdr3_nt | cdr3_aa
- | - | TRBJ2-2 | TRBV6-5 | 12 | TGTGCCAGCAGGGACCCCACCGGGGAGCTGTTTTTT | CASRDPTGELFF
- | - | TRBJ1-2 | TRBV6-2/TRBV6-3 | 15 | TGTGCCAGCAGTTACTCGATGGCGCTTCGGTATGGCTACACCTTC | CASSYSMALRYGYTF
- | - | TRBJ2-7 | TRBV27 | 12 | TGTGCCAGCAGTTTAACTGGCTACGAGCAGTACTTC | CASSLTGYEQYF
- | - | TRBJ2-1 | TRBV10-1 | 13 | TGCGCCAGCAGTGCCTCGACTTACAATGAGCAGTTCTTC | CASSASTYNEQFF
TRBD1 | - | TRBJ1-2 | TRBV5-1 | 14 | TGCGCCAGCAGCACAGGGGTTTCTAACTATGGCTACACCTTC | CASSTGVSNYGYTF
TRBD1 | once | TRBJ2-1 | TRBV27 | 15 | TGTGCCAGCAGTTTATCTGGACAGGGGCTAAATGAGCAGTTCTTC | CASSLSGQGLNEQFF
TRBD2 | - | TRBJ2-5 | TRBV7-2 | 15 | TGTGCCAGCAGCCCTGGACTAGCGGGAGTGGAGACCCAGTACTTC | CASSPGLAGVETQYF
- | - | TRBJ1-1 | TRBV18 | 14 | TGTGCCAGCTCACCACGTCAGGGGCCGGGTGAAGCTTTCTTT | CASSPRQGPGEAFF
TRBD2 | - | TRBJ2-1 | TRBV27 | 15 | TGTGCCAGCAGTTGGCGACTAGCGGCTGGCAATGAGCAGTTCTTC | CASSWRLAAGNEQFF
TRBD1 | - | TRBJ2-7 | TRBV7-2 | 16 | TGTGCCAGCAGCTGGACAGGGCCCGGTGGAATCTACGAGCAGTACTTC | CASSWTGPGGIYEQYF
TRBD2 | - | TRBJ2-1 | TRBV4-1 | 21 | TGCGCCAGCAGCCAAGCTAAATGGGACGGACCCAGCGGGAGGGAATACAATGAGCAGTTCTTC | CASSQAKWDGPSGREYNEQFF
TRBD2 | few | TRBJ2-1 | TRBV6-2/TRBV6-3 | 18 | TGTGCCAGCAGTTACTCGCCCCTCGGGGGGGGCTCCTACAATGAGCAGTTCTTC | CASSYSPLGGGSYNEQFF
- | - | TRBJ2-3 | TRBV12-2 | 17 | TGTGCAAGTCGACCCCTAGCGGGTAATCTTCGCACAGATACGCAGTATTTT | CASRPLAGNLRTDTQYF
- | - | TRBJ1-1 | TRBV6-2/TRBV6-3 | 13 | TGTGCCAGCAGTCCAAGGGTGAACACTGAAGCTTTCTTT | CASSPRVNTEAFF
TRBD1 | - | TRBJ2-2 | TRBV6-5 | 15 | TGTGCCAGCAGTTCCGGGACAGTTAACACCGGGGAGCTGTTTTTT | CASSSGTVNTGELFF
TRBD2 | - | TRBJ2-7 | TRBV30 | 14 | TGTGCCTGGACGCGGGAGGGGCGTTGGTACGAGCAGTACTTC | CAWTREGRWYEQYF
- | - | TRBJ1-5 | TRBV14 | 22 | TGTGCCAGCAGCCAAGATCTAGGCCCGGCCAGCTCGGTCGGGGGTAGCAATCAGCCCCAGCATTTT | CASSQDLGPASSVGGSNQPQHF
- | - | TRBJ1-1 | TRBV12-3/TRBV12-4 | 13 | TGTGCCAGCAGGGGACCTTGGAACACTGAAGCTTTCTTT | CASRGPWNTEAFF
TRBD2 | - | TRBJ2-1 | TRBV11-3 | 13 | TGTGCCAGCAGCCTAGGGACTAGCAATGAGCAGTTCTTC | CASSLGTSNEQFF
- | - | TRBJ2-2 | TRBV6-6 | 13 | TGTGCCAGCGCTGGGCAGTACACCGGGGAGCTGTTTTTT | CASAGQYTGELFF
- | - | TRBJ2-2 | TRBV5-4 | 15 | TGTGCCAGCAGCTTCGTCCAGAAGAACACCGGGGAGCTGTTTTTT | CASSFVQKNTGELFF
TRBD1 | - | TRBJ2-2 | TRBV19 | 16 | TGTGCCAGTAGTATAGGGACAGGGCGTGGAACCGGGGAGCTGTTTTTT | CASSIGTGRGTGELFF
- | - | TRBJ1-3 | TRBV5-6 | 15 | TGTGCCAGCAGCTTGGTCCGGGACTCTGGAAACACCATATATTTT | CASSLVRDSGNTIYF
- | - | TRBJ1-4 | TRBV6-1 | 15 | TGTGCCAGCAGTGAACGAGGGGAAACTAATGAAAAACTGTTTTTT | CASSERGETNEKLFF
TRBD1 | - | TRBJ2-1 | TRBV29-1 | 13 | TGCAGCGTCACCGGGACAGGGTTCGATGAGCAGTTCTTC | CSVTGTGFDEQFF
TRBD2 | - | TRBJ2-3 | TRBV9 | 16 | TGTGCCAGCAGCGCAGGGACTAGCGGGAATACAGATACGCAGTATTTT | CASSAGTSGNTDTQYF
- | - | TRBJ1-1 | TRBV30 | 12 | TGTGCCTGGAGTGGTTACGGTTACGAGGCTTTCTTT | CAWSGYGYEAFF
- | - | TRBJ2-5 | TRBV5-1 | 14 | TGCGCCAGCAGCCGAGGACAGTTCCAAGAGACCCAGTACTTC | CASSRGQFQETQYF
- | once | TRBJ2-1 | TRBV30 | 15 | TGTGCCTGGAGTGTTAGAGTAGGCTCCTACAATGAGCAGTTCTTC | CAWSVRVGSYNEQFF
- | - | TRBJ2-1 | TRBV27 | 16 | TGTGCCAGCAGTTTTTTAGCGGCTAGCTCCTACAATGAGCAGTTCTTC | CASSFLAASSYNEQFF
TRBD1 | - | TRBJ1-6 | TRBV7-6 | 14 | TGTGCCAGCAGCTTGGAACAGGGGGTTTCACCCCTCCACTTT | CASSLEQGVSPLHF
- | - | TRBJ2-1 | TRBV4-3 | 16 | TGCGCCAGCAGCCAGTTCCCCGGGACGGCCCCCAATGAGCAGTTCTTC | CASSQFPGTAPNEQFF
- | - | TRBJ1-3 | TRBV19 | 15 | TGTGCCAGTAGCAGAGACGGAGATCCTGGAAACACCATATATTTT | CASSRDGDPGNTIYF
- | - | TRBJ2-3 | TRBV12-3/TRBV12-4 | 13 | TGTGCCAGCAGCGTAGATCCCACAGATACGCAGTATTTT | CASSVDPTDTQYF
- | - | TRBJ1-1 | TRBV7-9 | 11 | TGTGCCAGCAGCCTCACCCCTGAAGCTTTCTTT | CASSLTPEAFF
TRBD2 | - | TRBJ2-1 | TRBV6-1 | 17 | TGTGCCAGCAGTGGGCGGACTAGCGGGAGGGATTACAATGAGCAGTTCTTC | CASSGRTSGRDYNEQFF
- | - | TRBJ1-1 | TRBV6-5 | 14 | TGTGCCAGCAGTTACTCGATATTTAACACTGAAGCTTTCTTT | CASSYSIFNTEAFF
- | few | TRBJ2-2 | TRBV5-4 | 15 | TGTGCCAGCAGCAATCGCGGCGCGAACACCGGGGAGCTGTTTTTT | CASSNRGANTGELFF
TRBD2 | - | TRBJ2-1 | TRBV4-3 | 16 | TGCGCCAGCAGCCAAGATGGGACTAGCAGATACAATGAGCAGTTCTTC | CASSQDGTSRYNEQFF
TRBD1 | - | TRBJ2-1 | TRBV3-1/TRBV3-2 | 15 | TGTGCCAGCAGCCACCCCGGACAGGGTACGAATGAGCAGTTCTTC | CASSHPGQGTNEQFF
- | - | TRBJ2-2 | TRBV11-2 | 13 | TGTGCCAGCAGCTTGGGTGACACCGGGGAGCTGTTTTTT | CASSLGDTGELFF
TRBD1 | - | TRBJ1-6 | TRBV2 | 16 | TGTGCCAGCAGTTTATCCCCAGGGGGGTTTAATTCACCCCTCCACTTT | CASSLSPGGFNSPLHF
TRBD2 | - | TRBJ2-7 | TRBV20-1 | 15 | TGCAGTGCTAGTGGGACTAGCGGAAGCTCCTACGAGCAGTACTTC | CSASGTSGSSYEQYF
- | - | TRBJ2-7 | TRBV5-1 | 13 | TGCGCCAGCAGCTGGGAGACAGGCTACGAGCAGTACTTC | CASSWETGYEQYF
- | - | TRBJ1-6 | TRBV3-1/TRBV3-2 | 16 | TGTGCCAGCAGCCAAGGCCCCGGGTTGTTCAATTCACCCCTCCACTTT | CASSQGPGLFNSPLHF
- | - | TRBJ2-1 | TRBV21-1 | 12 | TGTGCCAGCAGCGTACGACAGGAGCAACAGTTCTTC | CASSVRQEQQFF
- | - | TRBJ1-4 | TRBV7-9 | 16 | TGTGCCAGCAGCCCGGGGGACACCCTCCCCGCGAGTAGGATGTTTTTT | CASSPGDTLPASRMFF
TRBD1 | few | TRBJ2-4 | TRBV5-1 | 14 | TGCGCCAGCAGCTTGGAGGGACAGGGAAACATTCAGTACTTC | CASSLEGQGNIQYF
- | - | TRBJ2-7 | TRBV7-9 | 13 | TGTGCCAGCAGCTTAGAGGGGATCTACGAGCAGTACTTC | CASSLEGIYEQYF
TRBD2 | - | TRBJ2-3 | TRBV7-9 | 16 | TGTGCCAGCAGCCCCCAGAGCGGGATGAGGCAAGATACGCAGTATTTT | CASSPQSGMRQDTQYF